The clone carrying this T cell receptor (beta chain) was counted only a few times. What it binds is unknown. An end of the junction differs from the germline gene, which may be a read error. Germline V gives CDR1 SGHTA, CDR2 FQGNSA. This CDR3 comprises 14 residues. Each sample yielded at least 6 million isolated PBMCs. The data are from a study of blood T cells in healthy people across ages. Then a second PCR, running about 7 to 11 cycles, was carried out with a sample-barcoded 5' primer and a J-beta primer mix. A tag from a template-switch adaptor with 12 random nucleotides marked each cDNA molecule. In TCRdb, the 5' RACE reads were re-called with MiXCR into one record per CDR3 protein. The profile covers 650,000 to 1,000,000 distinct CDR3 sequences, with 36% appearing a single time and under 15% taken by the ten largest. General observations from the study: The donors' CMV status was not determined, possibly confounding changes in expanded clonotypes.

The V and J genes are TRBV7-2 and TRBJ2-3; 9 positions match TRBD2. This clonotype originated in a man aged 18-30 years in good health. Source material: blood. As DNA, the CDR3 is TGTGCCAGCAGCGTAGCGGGAGAGGCAGATACGCAGTATTTT. It specifies CASSVAGEADTQYF.